These 25 T cell receptor beta chains originate from one sample sequenced in a study of blood T cell repertoires in COVID-19 (dated by TCRdb to the early 2020s). Libraries were made using the immunoSEQ multiplex PCR assay. TCRdb provides this immuneACCESS table in a form limited to in-frame rearrangements. Some clones are lacking; in checked studies, under half of them reflect an unresolved V gene, and why the rest are absent is not known. For this sample the table gives a few hundred thousand clones, of which roughly 89% were detected only once. The ten most abundant clones make up 4% to 5% of the sample. Input material: peripheral blood. Receptors originate from a woman aged 40 to 50 who had recovered from COVID-19.

The chain links TRBV27 to TRBJ1-2, with D perhaps TRBD1 (5 bases). The CDR3 covers 12 residues. V was clipped by 5 bases and J by 8 bases, with 12 bases between them. Germline lookup yields CDR1 MNHEY and CDR2 SMNVEV (reference sequence). The CDR3 is CASSDSFAGYTF. The CDR3 region has the DNA TGTGCCAGCAGTGACAGCTTTGCCGGCTACACCTTC.

The genes are TRBV30 and TRBJ2-5; 9 bases align to TRBD1. Germline loops: CDR1 GTSNPN, CDR2 SVGIG (reference sequence). Unmatched junction bases numbered 9, after V lost 2 bases and J lost 5 bases. The CDR3 is made up of 15 amino acids. CDR3 sequence: CAWSTGDRARETQYF. CDR3 sequence (DNA): TGTGCCTGGAGTACAGGGGACAGGGCAAGGGAGACCCAGTACTTC.

V gene TRBV19 combines with J gene TRBJ2-3, with TRBD1 identical over 8 bases. This CDR3 has 14 amino acids. V gave up 5 bases and J gave up 4 bases; unmatched junction bases: 5. Per germline, CDR1 LNHDA and CDR2 SQIVND (reference sequence). CDR3 nucleotides: TGTGCCAGTAGTTTTGGACAGGGCCCAGATACGCAGTATTTT. Amino acids: CASSFGQGPDTQYF.

This chain connects TRBV9 to TRBJ2-1; TRBD2 aligns across 11 bases. Germline V CDR1 and CDR2: SGDLS, YYNGEE. The CDR3 is 16 amino acids. J was trimmed by 9 bases and V by 2 bases; bases with no gene match: 10. The CDR3 region has the DNA TGTGCCAGCAGCGTGGCCCAGCGACTAGCGGGGTCTGAGCAGTTCTTC. Protein product: CASSVAQRLAGSEQFF.

V usage is TRBV6-1 and J usage is TRBJ1-2; no reliable D call. This CDR3 region has 14 residues. V lost 3 bases and J 0 bases, leaving 8 bases between the germline ends. The germline V gene encodes CDR1 MNHNS and CDR2 SASEGT. In DNA, the CDR3 is TGTGCCAGCAGTGAGTTACCTACTAACTATGGCTACACCTTC. This encodes CASSELPTNYGYTF.

The gene calls are TRBV10-1 and TRBJ2-3; D perhaps matches TRBD2 (5 bases). In germline, CDR1 is WNHNN, CDR2 SYGVQD (reference sequence). CDR3 size: 13 residues. V was trimmed by 4 bases and J by 3 bases, leaving 8 bases between them. This CDR3 reads CASSGGRTDTQYF. The CDR3 coding sequence is TGCGCCAGCAGTGGTGGGAGAACAGATACGCAGTATTTT.

This chain joins TRBV5-4 and TRBJ2-3; 8 positions agree with TRBD1. The CDR3 contains 15 residues. V gave up 1 base and J gave up 5 bases; unmatched junction bases: 6. Germline-derived CDR1 and CDR2 are SGHNT and YYREEE (reference sequence). CDR3 sequence: CASSLNRGLGDTQYF. The CDR3 region has the DNA TGTGCCAGCAGCTTGAACAGGGGGTTAGGAGATACGCAGTATTTT. The full variable domain, rest sourced from reference TRBV5-4 and TRBJ2-3, is ETGVTQSPTHLIKTRGQQVTLRCSSQSGHNTVSWYQQALGQGPQFIFQYYREEENGRGNFPPRFSGLQFPNYSSELNVNALELDDSALYLCASSLNRGLGDTQYFGPGTRLTVL.

This chain uses TRBV28 with TRBJ1-5; 7 bases fit TRBD1. Germline V gene sequence: CDR1 MDHEN, CDR2 SYDVKM. The V and J ends lost 5 bases and 9 bases, in that order; junction bases with no gene match: 10. This CDR3 is 14 amino acids long. CDR3 sequence: CASSPGQAPPPQHF. The CDR3 DNA follows: TGTGCCAGCAGTCCCGGACAGGCTCCACCGCCCCAGCATTTT.

The rearrangement links TRBV19 to TRBJ2-3; TRBD1 matches 9 bases. V lost 5 bases, J lost 0 bases, and 6 bases stayed unmatched. The CDR3 has 16 amino acids. Germline V gene lookup returns CDR1 LNHDA and CDR2 SQIVND (reference sequence). DNA of the CDR3: TGTGCCAGTAGTCAAGGACAGGGGACTAGCACAGATACGCAGTATTTT. Its protein product is CASSQGQGTSTDTQYF.

V gene TRBV14 combines with J gene TRBJ1-2, with D maybe TRBD1 (5 bases). This CDR3 is built from 12 residues. CDR1 SGHDN and CDR2 FVKESK come from the germline V gene. Trimming took off 6 bases at V and 5 bases at J, with 10 bases between the two ends. The CDR3 region is CASSRQNYGYTF. The CDR3 DNA follows: TGTGCCAGCAGTCGACAGAATTATGGCTACACCTTC.

The J gene is TRBJ1-5, the V gene TRBV6-6, with D uncertain. Germline CDR1 is MNHNY and CDR2 is SVGAGI (reference sequence). The CDR3 contains 13 residues. With 7 bases removed from V and 6 bases from J, the gap between germline ends came to 13 bases. CDR3 amino acids: CASTPSEIQPQHF. The CDR3 DNA reads as TGTGCCAGCACCCCCTCTGAGATTCAGCCCCAGCATTTT.

This sequence joins TRBV7-9 and TRBJ1-6, with a weak D call TRBD1 (6 bases). CDR3 length equals 15 residues. V shed 3 bases and J shed 9 bases, with 15 bases lying between them. Germline loops: CDR1 SEHNR, CDR2 FQNEAQ (reference sequence). Here the CDR3 reads CASSFYREKGSPLHF. CDR3 nucleotides: TGTGCCAGCAGCTTTTACAGGGAAAAAGGTTCACCCCTCCACTTT.

V is TRBV7-8 and J is TRBJ2-7; the match to TRBD1 covers 9 bases. This CDR3 is built from 13 residues. Trimming removed 3 bases from V and 3 bases from J; junction bases left unmatched: 0. Looked up from germline, CDR1 is SGHVS and CDR2 is FQNEAQ. CDR3 sequence reads: CASSLDRGYEQYV. CDR3 DNA: TGTGCCAGCAGCTTGGACAGGGGCTACGAGCAGTACGTC.

The chain couples TRBV7-2 to TRBJ2-3, with a weak D call TRBD2 (5 bases). Per the germline V gene, CDR1 is SGHTA and CDR2 is FQGNSA. Trimming took off 6 bases at V and 11 bases at J, with 18 bases between the two ends. The CDR3 sequence is 13 residues long. DNA for the CDR3: TGTGCCAGCAGATACAGCGCCGGGGATGGGCAGTATTTT. Amino acids: CASRYSAGDGQYF.

This rearrangement joins TRBV5-4 to TRBJ2-1; TRBD2 might be the D (7 bases). In germline, CDR1 is SGHNT, CDR2 YYREEE (reference sequence). Trimming shortened V by 4 bases and J by 6 bases, and 20 bases separated the two germline ends. The CDR3 has 16 residues. CDR3 coding DNA: TGTGCCAGCAGCAGGGGGGGGCCCGGTGGGGGCAATGAGCAGTTCTTC. Its translation is CASSRGGPGGGNEQFF.

This rearrangement joins TRBV28 to TRBJ1-4, with no clear D. This CDR3 is built from 13 residues. Germline-derived CDR1 and CDR2 are MDHEN and SYDVKM. V lost 1 base, J lost 14 bases, and 14 bases lay in between. In nucleotides, the CDR3 is TGTGCCAGCAGTTTATTGACGAAGGGAGGGCTGTTTTTT. Protein: CASSLLTKGGLFF.

This clone was seen only once. The chain recombines TRBV29-1 with TRBJ1-2; no firm D call. Trimming removed 1 base from V and 2 bases from J, with 5 bases in between. The CDR3 covers 12 residues. Germline lookup yields CDR1 SQVTM and CDR2 ANQGSEA. The CDR3 sequence is CSVEARNYGYTF. The CDR3 DNA is TGCAGCGTTGAAGCCAGGAACTATGGCTACACCTTC.

The chain has TRBV30 and TRBJ1-2, with TRBD1 matching 9 bases. J lost 2 bases, V lost 5 bases, and 6 bases had no gene match. The CDR3 length is 14 residues. The germline V gene encodes CDR1 GTSNPN and CDR2 SVGIG (reference sequence). The CDR3 DNA sequence: TGTGCCTGGGCCGGGACAGGGTCCAACTATGGCTACACCTTC. Amino acid sequence: CAWAGTGSNYGYTF.

The rearrangement joins TRBV5-4 to TRBJ2-7; D is perhaps TRBD2 (6 bases). CDR1 is SGHNT, CDR2 YYREEE, per germline (reference sequence). The CDR3 is 14 residues long. V dropped 5 bases and J dropped 4 bases, with 16 bases sitting between them. The CDR3 sequence is CASRKSGGNYEQYF. The CDR3, as DNA: TGTGCCAGCAGGAAGTCGGGCGGGAATTACGAGCAGTACTTC.

The chain links TRBV3-1 (or the pseudogene TRBV3-2) to TRBJ1-2, with TRBD1 matching 7 bases. Germline CDR1 LGHDT, CDR2 YNNKEL (reference sequence). J gave up 2 bases and V 3 bases, and 6 bases lay outside the gene matches. This CDR3 contains 15 residues. In DNA, the CDR3 is TGTGCCAGCAGCCATTCTTCGACAGGGAACTATGGCTACACCTTC. It yields the protein CASSHSSTGNYGYTF.

The V call is TRBV5-4, the J call TRBJ2-2, with 9 bases identical to TRBD2. Looked up from germline, CDR1 is SGHNT and CDR2 is YYREEE (reference sequence). CDR3 size: 16 residues. V lost 3 bases, J lost 5 bases, and 8 bases stayed unmatched. The CDR3 here is CASSSRLAGGTGELFF. The CDR3 nucleotides read TGTGCCAGCAGCTCGCGGCTGGCGGGGGGGACCGGGGAGCTGTTTTTT. The variable domain in full, completed from reference TRBV5-4 and TRBJ2-2, reads ETGVTQSPTHLIKTRGQQVTLRCSSQSGHNTVSWYQQALGQGPQFIFQYYREEENGRGNFPPRFSGLQFPNYSSELNVNALELDDSALYLCASSSRLAGGTGELFFGEGSRLTVL.

This chain links TRBV5-4 with TRBJ2-4; D perhaps matches TRBD2 (5 bases). The CDR3 covers 14 residues. Germline loops: CDR1 SGHNT, CDR2 YYREEE (reference sequence). V lost 2 bases, J lost 3 bases, and 9 bases lay in between. The CDR3 nucleotides read TGTGCCAGCAGCTTTGAGGGTAACAAAAACATTCAGTACTTC. This encodes CASSFEGNKNIQYF.

The genes are TRBV19 and TRBJ2-7; TRBD1 might be the D (6 bases). The germline V gene encodes CDR1 LNHDA and CDR2 SQIVND (reference sequence). Deletions cut 4 bases from V and 1 base from J, with 14 bases between. The CDR3 consists of 15 residues. CDR3 in DNA: TGTGCCAGTAGTAGCCGGGACCAGGGGTCCTACGAGCAGTACTTC. This codes for CASSSRDQGSYEQYF.

The J gene is TRBJ2-1, the V gene TRBV11-3; perhaps TRBD2 as D (5 bases). Germline V CDR1 and CDR2: SGHNT, YENEEA. The length of the CDR3 is 14 residues. The V gene lost 4 bases and the J gene lost 2 bases, with 9 bases spanning the gap. DNA for the CDR3: TGTGCCAGCAGCTCGAGCGGTACCTACAATGAGCAGTTCTTC. This encodes CASSSSGTYNEQFF.

The chain joins TRBV5-1 to TRBJ1-1, with no clear D. The CDR3 consists of 15 residues. V lost 3 bases, J lost 0 bases, and 12 bases lay in between. Germline V CDR1 and CDR2: SGHRS, YFSETQ. CDR3 sequence reads: CASSSTAKMNTEAFF. For the CDR3, the DNA is TGCGCCAGCAGCTCAACAGCTAAAATGAACACTGAAGCTTTCTTT.